This passage covers 23 T cell receptor beta chains from one sample sequenced in a study of chemoradiotherapy in HPV16-positive cancers. Some clones are missing from TCRdb's copy, which holds only in-frame ones; the method was immunoSEQ multiplex PCR. This table holds around 970 clones, more than 75% found once. This sample comprised tumor tissue, obtained from a patient who underwent chemoradiotherapy. The receptors stem from a human donor with HPV-associated anogenital cancer.

This chain joins TRBV4-3 and TRBJ2-3, with D perhaps matching TRBD2 (6 bases). The CDR3 loop spans 13 amino acids. CDR1 and CDR2 from the germline V gene are LGHNA and YSLEER. Between the trimmed V and J ends, which lost 4 bases and 2 bases, there was a span of 7 bases. The CDR3 region is CASSREDTDTQYF. The CDR3 coding sequence is TGCGCCAGCAGCCGGGAGGACACAGATACGCAGTATTTT.

The rearrangement uses TRBV5-7 and TRBJ2-2; possibly TRBD1 for D (6 bases). TRBV5-7 is reported as an ORF; its role is uncertain. The CDR3 loop spans 18 amino acids. Between the trimmed V and J ends, which lost 0 bases and 3 bases, there was a span of 18 bases. CDR3 protein: CASSLDTEQGGDTGELFF. CDR3 in DNA: TGTGCCAGCAGCTTGGACACCGAACAGGGTGGCGACACCGGGGAGCTGTTTTTT.

The V gene is TRBV6-5, the J gene TRBJ1-4; a possible D gene is TRBD1 (5 bases). CDR1 is MNHEY and CDR2 is SVGAGI in the germline V gene. The V gene lost 4 bases and the J gene lost 5 bases, with 11 bases spanning the gap. This CDR3 comprises 14 residues. The CDR3 DNA reads as TGTGCCAGCAGTTTGACAGCCGGGAATGAAAAACTGTTTTTT. Its protein is CASSLTAGNEKLFF.

The rearrangement links TRBV5-1 to TRBJ2-5; tentatively, D is TRBD1 (6 bases). Trimming left V 2 bases short and J 5 bases short, with 16 bases between. Looked up from germline, CDR1 is SGHRS and CDR2 is YFSETQ. CDR3 size: 15 residues. Written as DNA, the CDR3 is TGCGCCAGCAGCTTCTCAGGGGCTCCTCGGGAGACCCAGTACTTC. Protein: CASSFSGAPRETQYF. Variable domain in full (rest from reference TRBV5-1 and TRBJ2-5): KAGVTQTPRYLIKTRGQQVTLSCSPISGHRSVSWYQQTPGQGLQFLFEYFSETQRNKGNFPGRFSGRQFSNSRSEMNVSTLELGDSALYLCASSFSGAPRETQYFGPGTRLLVL.

This clone was counted between two and nine times. V usage is TRBV11-2 and J usage is TRBJ1-5; D possibly corresponds to TRBD1 (5 bases). CDR1 is SGHAT, CDR2 FQNNGV, per germline. The length of the CDR3 is 15 residues. V gave up 0 bases and J gave up 4 bases, with 10 bases separating them. In DNA, the CDR3 is TGTGCCAGCAGCTTAGATGCGGGGGTGAATCAGCCCCAGCATTTT. Translation: CASSLDAGVNQPQHF.

The sample holds one count of this clone. V is TRBV6-1 and J is TRBJ1-1; 8 nucleotides match TRBD1. Trimming cost V 4 bases and J 4 bases; bases outside gene matches: 5. The V gene's germline CDR1 is MNHNS and CDR2 SASEGT. This CDR3 has 14 residues. CDR3 coding DNA: TGTGCCAGCAGTGTGCAGGGGGCGGGCACTGAAGCTTTCTTT. Its protein is CASSVQGAGTEAFF.

The chain combines TRBV30 with TRBJ2-6; D is perhaps TRBD2 (7 bases). V lost 5 bases and J 1 base, leaving 15 bases between the germline ends. The CDR3 is 16 residues long. CDR1 is GTSNPN and CDR2 is SVGIG in the germline V gene (reference sequence). The CDR3 sequence is CAWGPGGASGANVLTF. In DNA, the CDR3 is TGTGCCTGGGGCCCGGGGGGCGCGTCTGGGGCCAACGTCCTGACTTTC.

The chain couples TRBV18 to TRBJ1-1; no clear D gene. V lost 5 bases, J lost 6 bases, and 7 bases lay in between. Per germline, CDR1 KGHSH and CDR2 LQKENI. There are 11 residues in the CDR3. CDR3 DNA: TGTGCCAGCTCATCTGCCCCTGAAGCTTTCTTT. This gives the protein CASSSAPEAFF. Looking up the rest from reference TRBV18 and TRBJ1-1 gives the full variable domain: NAGVMQNPRHLVRRRGQEARLRCSPMKGHSHVYWYRQLPEEGLKFMVYLQKENIIDESGMPKERFSAEFPKEGPSILRIQQVVRGDSAAYFCASSSAPEAFFGQGTRLTVV.

The chain joins TRBV19 to TRBJ1-1, with D hard to call. Trimming took off 5 bases at V and 5 bases at J, with 18 bases between the two ends. Germline V gene data show CDR1 as LNHDA and CDR2 as SQIVND (reference sequence). This CDR3 contains 15 residues. The CDR3 nucleotides read TGTGCCAGTAGTCAACAGAGCTCCAGTCCAACTGAAGCTTTCTTT. Protein sequence: CASSQQSSSPTEAFF.

The rearrangement links TRBV6-5 to TRBJ2-3, with TRBD1 as a possible D gene (5 bases). From germline, CDR1 is MNHEY and CDR2 SVGAGI. Trimming pared 5 bases from V and 1 base from J, leaving 13 bases between. The CDR3 sequence is 15 residues long. The CDR3: CASSPKGHGTDTQYF. CDR3 sequence (DNA): TGTGCCAGCAGTCCCAAAGGACACGGCACAGATACGCAGTATTTT.

V usage is TRBV5-1 and J usage is TRBJ1-2; D not certain. The CDR3 length is 14 residues. CDR1 is SGHRS, CDR2 YFSETQ, per germline. Trimming took off 0 bases at V and 2 bases at J, with 8 bases between the two ends. CDR3 residues: CASSLGGENYGYTF. In DNA form, the CDR3 reads TGCGCCAGCAGCTTGGGCGGGGAAAACTATGGCTACACCTTC.

This sequence joins TRBV2 and TRBJ1-3; 8 bases are shared with TRBD1. J lost 2 bases, V lost 1 base, and 7 bases had no gene match. CDR3 length: 17 amino acids. Looked up from germline, CDR1 is SNHLY and CDR2 is FYNNEI. Here the CDR3 reads CASSEGGRGLAGNTIYF. The CDR3 nucleotides read TGTGCCAGCAGTGAAGGCGGCAGGGGGCTAGCTGGAAACACCATATATTTT.

V gene TRBV27 combines with J gene TRBJ2-2, with D hard to call. With 5 bases removed from V and 1 base from J, the gap between germline ends came to 2 bases. The germline V gene has CDR1 MNHEY and CDR2 SMNVEV (reference sequence). The CDR3 length is 12 residues. The DNA of the CDR3 is TGTGCCAGCAGTGAGAACACCGGGGAGCTGTTTTTT. Translating it yields CASSENTGELFF.

This chain connects TRBV10-2 to TRBJ1-3, with D perhaps matching TRBD1 (5 bases). The CDR3 spans 16 residues. Trimming removed 3 bases from V and 2 bases from J, with 14 bases in between. Germline V gene sequence: CDR1 WSHSY, CDR2 SAAADI. The CDR3: CASSEFGGAAGNTIYF. The CDR3 DNA sequence: TGCGCCAGCAGTGAATTCGGAGGGGCCGCTGGAAACACCATATATTTT.

The gene calls are TRBV19 and TRBJ1-1, with 11 bases lining up with TRBD1. Losses at the gene ends were 4 bases for V and 4 bases for J; bases not matched to a gene: 5. CDR1 LNHDA and CDR2 SQIVND come from the germline V gene (reference sequence). The CDR3 runs to 15 residues. DNA for the CDR3: TGTGCCAGTAGTAGGACAGGGGGCGCGTCCACTGAAGCTTTCTTT. Its translation is CASSRTGGASTEAFF.

This rearrangement joins TRBV5-6 to TRBJ1-1; TRBD1 matches 8 bases. CDR1 is SGHDT, CDR2 YYEEEE, per germline. The length of the CDR3 is 17 residues. V dropped 2 bases and J dropped 0; count of bases not matched to a gene: 9. CDR3 sequence reads: CASSFPRTGRMNTEAFF. The CDR3 DNA follows: TGTGCCAGCAGCTTCCCCAGGACAGGGAGGATGAACACTGAAGCTTTCTTT.

The rearrangement joins TRBV12-5 to TRBJ2-1; D not resolved. This CDR3 has 14 residues. Germline lookup yields CDR1 LGHNT and CDR2 FRNRAP. V lost 7 bases, J lost 5 bases, and 15 bases lay in between. CDR3 in amino acids: CASVNGYLDNEQFF. The CDR3 DNA sequence: TGTGCTAGTGTTAACGGATACTTGGACAATGAGCAGTTCTTC.

The chain has TRBV6-1 and TRBJ1-3; no definite D call. The germline V gene has CDR1 MNHNS and CDR2 SASEGT. The V gene lost 1 base and the J gene lost 2 bases, with 12 bases spanning the gap. CDR3 length: 16 residues. The CDR3 loop is CASSEEVVAAGNTIYF. The CDR3 DNA is TGTGCCAGCAGTGAAGAGGTGGTGGCAGCTGGAAACACCATATATTTT.

V gene TRBV18 combines with J gene TRBJ1-4, with TRBD1 as a possible D gene (6 bases). The V and J ends lost 2 bases and 3 bases respectively, with 7 bases between them. This CDR3 contains 14 residues. CDR1 and CDR2 from the germline V gene are KGHSH and LQKENI. This chain's CDR3 is CASSPAGANEKLFF. The CDR3 nucleotides read TGTGCCAGCTCACCAGCAGGGGCTAATGAAAAACTGTTTTTT.

The J gene is TRBJ2-1, the V gene TRBV15; the match to TRBD2 covers 9 bases. CDR1 is LNHNV, CDR2 YYDKDF, per germline (reference sequence). The CDR3 runs to 18 residues. Losses at the gene ends were 1 base for V and 8 bases for J; bases not matched to a gene: 15. CDR3 region: CATSRGLSAGGPWDEQFF. The CDR3 DNA reads as TGTGCCACCAGCAGAGGTTTATCGGCGGGAGGGCCTTGGGATGAGCAGTTCTTC. Full variable domain (rest looked up from reference TRBV15 and TRBJ2-1): DAMVIQNPRYQVTQFGKPVTLSCSQTLNHNVMYWYQQKSSQAPKLLFHYYDKDFNNEADTPDNFQSRRPNTSFCFLDIRSPGLGDTAMYLCATSRGLSAGGPWDEQFFGPGTRLTVL.

The chain recombines TRBV6-1 with TRBJ2-3, with D possibly matching TRBD2 (6 bases). Germline V gene data show CDR1 as MNHNS and CDR2 as SASEGT. Trimming stripped 4 bases from V and 0 bases from J, with 11 bases between. The CDR3 consists of 15 residues. The CDR3 sequence is CASSVLATSTDTQYF. The DNA for the CDR3 is TGTGCCAGCAGTGTTCTAGCGACTAGCACAGATACGCAGTATTTT.

The chain has TRBV6-4 and TRBJ2-2; no reliable D call. Deletions cut 4 bases from V and 3 bases from J, with 6 bases between. The CDR3 has 13 amino acids. CDR1 and CDR2 (germline): MRHNA, SNTAGT. The CDR3 sequence is CASSVVDTGELFF. The CDR3 coding sequence is TGTGCCAGCAGTGTCGTAGACACCGGGGAGCTGTTTTTT.

This chain connects TRBV18 to TRBJ1-1; D might be TRBD1 (6 bases). Germline-derived CDR1 and CDR2 are KGHSH and LQKENI. The length of the CDR3 is 14 residues. The V end was cut by 5 bases, the J end by 6 bases, with 16 bases between. The CDR3 region has the DNA TGTGCCAGCTCAATTGGACAGAGAAGACCTGAAGCTTTCTTT. Protein product: CASSIGQRRPEAFF.